This is a list of T cell receptor beta chains from one sample in a study of OX40 agonist ivuxolimab in advanced cancers. Profiled with immunoSEQ multiplex PCR; TCRdb holds only in-frame clones, not every one. There are approximately 70,000 clones in the sample; less than 90% occur only once, and 0.8% to 1.3% lies in the top ten. This sample comprised CD4+ or CD8+ T cells sorted from blood, obtained in a trial of the OX40 agonist ivuxolimab. Source of these receptors: an adult with an advanced solid tumor such as melanoma, head and neck, liver or kidney cancer. Each CDR3 is given with its conserved first and last residue. Each record gives: clone size, V gene, J gene, D gene, CDR3 DNA, CDR3 protein. A D gene is named only where the DNA matches it firmly. Part of the rows lack a size; the others show once, few, many or a class for expanded clones.

>.|TRBV27|TRBJ1-1|.
TGTGCCAGCCTCCCCTCAGGGGCGCAGGGCGAAGCTTTCTTT
CASLPSGAQGEAFF
>.|TRBV9|TRBJ2-3|.
TGTGCCAGCAGCGTAGGGGTGGGGCTCACAGATACGCAGTATTTT
CASSVGVGLTDTQYF
>.|TRBV10-2|TRBJ2-3|.
TGCGCCAGCAGTGTCGGCACAGATACGCAGTATTTT
CASSVGTDTQYF
>.|TRBV5-1|TRBJ1-2|TRBD1
TGCGCCAGCAGCTTGGGGCAGGGGGCTAATGGCTACACCTTC
CASSLGQGANGYTF
>.|TRBV2|TRBJ2-1|.
TGTGCCAGCGGGGCCCTCTACAATGAGCAGTTCTTC
CASGALYNEQFF
>.|TRBV6-5|TRBJ2-2|TRBD1
TGTGCCAGCACGAGGGGGCAGAAAAACACCGGGGAGCTGTTTTTT
CASTRGQKNTGELFF
>.|TRBV28|TRBJ2-1|TRBD1
TGTGCCAGCAGTTTAAGGGGGCATGAGCAGTTCTTC
CASSLRGHEQFF
>.|TRBV6-4|TRBJ2-3|TRBD2
TGTGCCAGCAGTCCGCAAGCGGGAGTAGAGGGTACGCAGTATTTT
CASSPQAGVEGTQYF
>.|TRBV5-6|TRBJ2-2|.
TGTGCCAGCAGCTTGGCGGCCGGGAAGCTGTTTTTT
CASSLAAGKLFF
>.|TRBV19|TRBJ2-7|.
TGTGCCAGTAGTATGACGGGTAGCTATATTCGGTACTTC
CASSMTGSYIRYF
>.|TRBV13|TRBJ2-7|.
TGTGCCAGCTCTACCTCTTCCCTACCCTCGAGCTCCTACGAGCAGTACTTC
CASSTSSLPSSSYEQYF
>.|TRBV15|TRBJ2-3|TRBD2
TGTGCCACCAGCAGAGACGGGGGGGAAAGCACAGATACGCAGTATTTT
CATSRDGGESTDTQYF
>.|TRBV11-3|TRBJ1-2|TRBD1
TGTGCCAGCAGCTCGGATCCGGGACAGGGGAACTATGGCTACACCTTC
CASSSDPGQGNYGYTF
>.|TRBV16|TRBJ1-4|TRBD1
TGTGCCAGCAGCCAATCGATGAACAGGGGGGAAAAACTGTTTTTT
CASSQSMNRGEKLFF
>.|TRBV19|TRBJ2-5|.
TGTGCCAGTAAATCACTAGGGGAGGAGACCCAGTACTTC
CASKSLGEETQYF
>.|TRBV5-4|TRBJ2-7|TRBD1
TGTGCCAGCAGTTACGGACAGGGTGGCGAGCAGTACTTC
CASSYGQGGEQYF
>few|TRBV4-1|TRBJ1-5|TRBD1
TGCGCCAGCAGCCCAAATCAGGGGGGAACCACCTGGCCCCAGCATTTT
CASSPNQGGTTWPQHF
>.|TRBV27|TRBJ2-3|.
TGTGCCAGCAGTGGAGGGCCGAGTCGGGTCTCGGATACGCAGTATTTT
CASSGGPSRVSDTQYF
>.|TRBV5-1|TRBJ1-2|.
TGCGCCAGCAGCCTAAACACAGGTGACTATGGCTACACCTTC
CASSLNTGDYGYTF
>.|TRBV7-9|TRBJ2-2|TRBD1
TGTGCCAGCAGCCCACAGACAGGGGTTAGGATCGGGGAGCTGTTTTTT
CASSPQTGVRIGELFF
>.|TRBV6-1|TRBJ1-5|TRBD1
TGTGCCAGCACACTTAACAGGGGCGGTCAGCCCCAGCATTTT
CASTLNRGGQPQHF
>.|TRBV18|TRBJ2-3|.
TGTGCCAGCTCACCAAATGGGGAAGTGACAGATACGCAGTATTTT
CASSPNGEVTDTQYF
>.|TRBV4-1|TRBJ2-3|TRBD2
TGCGCCAGCAGCCAGGGGCTAAGCGGGGGGGCCGGGGGCACAGATACGCAGTATTTT
CASSQGLSGGAGGTDTQYF
>.|TRBV7-9|TRBJ2-3|.
TGTGCCAGCAGCTTAGTATCAGGGGCAGATACGCAGTATTTT
CASSLVSGADTQYF
>once|TRBV11-2|TRBJ1-2|.
TGTGCCAGCAGCTTAGCCGGGTTTTTTGGCTACACCTTC
CASSLAGFFGYTF
>.|TRBV27|TRBJ2-5|TRBD1
TGTGCCAGCCACCGGACAGGACTCCAAGAGACCCAGTACTTC
CASHRTGLQETQYF
>.|TRBV6-1|TRBJ2-5|TRBD1
TGTGCCACCCGGGACAGGGTGTACCAAGAGACCCAGTACTTC
CATRDRVYQETQYF
>.|TRBV9|TRBJ2-3|.
TGTGCCAGCAGCGTCTCGAGGGGCCAGGGCACAGATACGCAGTATTTT
CASSVSRGQGTDTQYF
>.|TRBV11-3|TRBJ2-3|.
TGTGCCAGCAGCCCCGGGACGCCGACTAGCACAGATACGCAGTATTTT
CASSPGTPTSTDTQYF
>.|TRBV19|TRBJ2-1|TRBD2
TGTGCCAGTAGTATGCTAGCGGGGGCCATCTACAATGAGCAGTTCTTC
CASSMLAGAIYNEQFF
>.|TRBV11-2|TRBJ1-3|.
TGTGCCAGCAGCTTAGAGGGACGTATAAACACCATATATTTT
CASSLEGRINTIYF
>.|TRBV7-2|TRBJ2-7|.
TGTGCCAGCAGCGAGGAGGGACAGAGCTCCTACGAGCAGTACTTC
CASSEEGQSSYEQYF
>once|TRBV21-1|TRBJ2-3|.
TGTGCCAGCAGCAAAGCCTCCTCCAAGGACAGGGCAGATACGCAGTATTTT
CASSKASSKDRADTQYF
>.|TRBV27|TRBJ1-1|.
TGTGCCAGCAGGACCAGGATCAACACTGAAGCTTTCTTT
CASRTRINTEAFF
>once|TRBV2|TRBJ2-7|TRBD1
TGTGCCAGCAGGAAACAGGGGGGAACCTACGAGCAGTACTTC
CASRKQGGTYEQYF
>.|TRBV20-1|TRBJ1-1|.
TGCAGTGCTAGATCCAACACTGAAGCTTTCTTT
CSARSNTEAFF
>.|TRBV28|TRBJ2-7|.
TGTGCCAGCAGCCCTACAGGGTACTTCTACGAGCAGTACTTC
CASSPTGYFYEQYF
>once|TRBV20-1|TRBJ2-5|.
TGCAGTGCGAGGGCGGAGACCCAGTACTTC
CSARAETQYF
>.|TRBV9|TRBJ2-3|TRBD2
TGTGCCAGCAGCCCGTATTGGGGGGGTGGCACAGATACGCAGTATTTT
CASSPYWGGGTDTQYF
>.|TRBV7-9|TRBJ1-1|.
TGTGCCAGCACCAATGTTATGAGGGGATTCGCTGAAGCTTTCTTT
CASTNVMRGFAEAFF
>.|TRBV2|TRBJ2-2|.
TGTGCCAGCAGTGAGGGGAAGAGGCAGAACACCGGGGAGCTGTTTTTT
CASSEGKRQNTGELFF
>.|TRBV2|TRBJ2-5|TRBD2
TGTGCCAGCACCGCGGGAGGGGGGGGGACCCAGTACTTC
CASTAGGGGTQYF
>once|TRBV7-2|TRBJ1-1|.
TGTGCCAGCAGCCCAACCGGGGGTTACACTGAAGCTTTCTTT
CASSPTGGYTEAFF
>.|TRBV5-1|TRBJ2-6|.
TGCGCCAGCAGCTTGGCCCAGGACTCTGGGGCCAACGTCCTGACTTTC
CASSLAQDSGANVLTF
>.|TRBV28|TRBJ1-1|TRBD1
TGTGCCAGCCAGATACAGGGGAGCACTGAAGCTTTCTTT
CASQIQGSTEAFF
>.|TRBV5-1|TRBJ2-1|TRBD2
TGCGCCAGCAGCTCTCGGACTAGCGGGAGAGGGAATGAGCAGTTCTTC
CASSSRTSGRGNEQFF